Below, 22 T cell receptor beta chains from the same sample are listed, as sequenced in a study of identical twins. TCRdb passed the 5' RACE reads through MiXCR, listing each CDR3 protein once. The data hold hundreds of thousands of distinct CDR3 sequences, with around 5.7% observed a single time. The sequenced sample was naive T cells sorted from blood. The receptors shown here come from a man younger than 35 in good health.

The CDR3 loop reads CSAGISSPHEQFF. In DNA, the CDR3 is TGCAGTGCAGGGATAAGTAGCCCCCATGAGCAGTTCTTC. The chain recombines TRBV20-1 with TRBJ2-1; D gene ambiguous. The CDR3 is made up of 13 amino acids. The V and J ends lost 6 bases and 8 bases respectively, with 17 bases between them. The germline V gene encodes CDR1 DFQATT and CDR2 SNEGSKA (reference sequence).

This clonotype was observed at least ten times. The J gene is TRBJ2-3, the V gene TRBV29-1; TRBD2 is a possible D gene (6 bases). The germline gives CDR1 SQVTM, CDR2 ANQGSEA. The CDR3 totals 13 residues. V was cut by 5 bases and J by 1 base, with 10 bases left in between. The CDR3 sequence is CSVRREGTDTQYF. The CDR3 nucleotides read TGCAGCGTTAGGCGGGAAGGCACAGATACGCAGTATTTT.

This clonotype was counted a few times. This chain uses TRBV21-1 with TRBJ2-7; TRBD1, the table's D call, was not compared with the DNA. TRBV21-1 has pseudogene status. CDR3 length: 14 residues. The CDR3 loop reads CASSPRTDSYEQYV. The CDR3 region has the DNA TGTGCCAGCAGCCCACGGACAGACTCCTACGAGCAGTACGTC.

This clonotype was seen more than once but under ten times. J is TRBJ2-7 and V is TRBV5-6; D not resolved. Between the trimmed V and J ends, which lost 4 bases and 0 bases, there was a span of 14 bases. Looked up from germline, CDR1 is SGHDT and CDR2 is YYEEEE. The CDR3 consists of 15 residues. CDR3 nucleotide sequence: TGTGCCAGCAGCCACCAAGACAAAAGCTCCTACGAGCAGTACGTC. Translation gives CASSHQDKSSYEQYV.

This clonotype has ten or more counts. The chain joins TRBV5-1 to TRBJ1-5, with D perhaps matching TRBD1 (6 bases). The CDR3 extends over 15 amino acids. Trimming removed 2 bases from V and 1 base from J, with 10 bases in between. Germline CDR1 and CDR2: SGHRS and YFSETQ. DNA of the CDR3: TGCGCCAGCAGCTTAGGGGACATCAGCAATCAGCCCCAGCATTTT. As protein: CASSLGDISNQPQHF.

This chain connects TRBV7-6 to TRBJ1-2, with 7 bases lining up with TRBD1. The germline V gene encodes CDR1 SGHVS and CDR2 FNYEAQ. The CDR3 has 21 residues. V lost 5 bases and J lost 4; bases outside the gene matches: 28. This CDR3 is CASSDPARWVPDRSLGYGYTF. The DNA for the CDR3 is TGTGCCAGCAGCGACCCGGCTCGGTGGGTTCCGGACAGGTCACTGGGCTATGGCTACACCTTC.

This clonotype was seen many times. The chain is built from TRBV6-1 and TRBJ1-1; maybe TRBD1 (6 bases). CDR1 MNHNS and CDR2 SASEGT come from the germline V gene. V dropped 6 bases and J dropped 4 bases, with 21 bases sitting between them. The CDR3 loop spans 16 amino acids. The CDR3: CASSRTPQGQFTEAFF. CDR3 DNA sequence: TGTGCCAGCAGCCGAACCCCTCAAGGACAGTTCACTGAAGCTTTCTTT.

At least ten counts were recorded for this clonotype. The chain has TRBV20-1 and TRBJ2-7; D is unclear. Germline CDR1 reads DFQATT; CDR2 reads SNEGSKA (reference sequence). V dropped 3 bases and J dropped 2 bases, with 17 bases sitting between them. This CDR3 has 15 residues. The CDR3 nucleotides are TGCAGTGCTAGCCCCTTCTCGAGGACGACCTACGAGCAGTACTTC. It encodes CSASPFSRTTYEQYF.

This clonotype was seen repeatedly, ten times or more. The chain joins TRBV27 to TRBJ2-3; D gene uncertain. The CDR3 contains 14 residues. V was cut by 5 bases and J by 0 bases, with 9 bases left in between. Germline assignment: CDR1 MNHEY and CDR2 SMNVEV (reference sequence). Here the CDR3 reads CASSNLASTDTQYF. Written as DNA, the CDR3 is TGTGCCAGCAGTAACCTGGCTAGCACAGATACGCAGTATTTT.

This chain uses TRBV6-1 with TRBJ1-1; 8 positions agree with TRBD1. CDR1 is MNHNS, CDR2 SASEGT, per germline. J was trimmed by 4 bases and V by 8 bases; bases with no gene match: 12. The CDR3 is 15 residues long. As DNA, the CDR3 is TGTGCCAGCCGGGGACAGGCGGTGAGCGGCACTGAAGCTTTCTTT. It encodes CASRGQAVSGTEAFF.

This clonotype was observed at least ten times. V gene TRBV20-1 combines with J gene TRBJ2-7; 7 bases are shared with TRBD2. The CDR3 is made up of 12 amino acids. V lost 5 bases and J lost 5; bases outside the gene matches: 6. Germline CDR1 and CDR2: DFQATT and SNEGSKA (reference sequence). The CDR3 here is CSAGGVVHEQYF. CDR3 bases: TGCAGTGCTGGGGGGGTGGTCCACGAGCAGTACTTC.

This clonotype occurred many times. This rearrangement joins TRBV7-9 to TRBJ1-1; maybe TRBD1 (6 bases). Germline CDR1 reads SEHNR; CDR2 reads FQNEAQ (reference sequence). The CDR3 has 15 amino acids. V dropped 1 base and J dropped 3 bases, with 12 bases sitting between them. CDR3 in amino acids: CASSLVTAGDTEAFF. For the CDR3, the DNA is TGTGCCAGCAGCTTAGTGACGGCAGGGGACACTGAAGCTTTCTTT.

This clonotype came up many times. V and J are TRBV12-3 or TRBV12-4 and TRBJ2-7; possibly TRBD1 for D (5 bases). This CDR3 has 13 amino acids. Trimming removed 6 bases at V and 3 bases at J, with 12 bases between. CDR3 amino acids: CASRGRAVYEQYF. The CDR3 coding sequence is TGTGCCAGCAGAGGCAGGGCCGTCTACGAGCAGTACTTC.

This clonotype was seen ten or more times. The chain links TRBV12-3 or TRBV12-4 to TRBJ1-2, with D maybe TRBD1 (5 bases). The CDR3 has 15 amino acids. V was pared by 3 bases and J by 5 bases, with 16 bases between. CDR3 protein: CASSLPGEVIYGYTF. The CDR3 DNA sequence: TGTGCCAGCAGTTTGCCGGGGGAAGTCATTTATGGCTACACCTTC.

As to this clonotype: The conserved closing phenylalanine or tryptophan is absent in this CDR3, likely reflecting a read error. The chain joins TRBV18 to TRBJ2-1; D is undetermined. CDR1 is KGHSH and CDR2 is LQKENI in the germline V gene. CDR3 length: 14 residues. V lost 6 bases, J lost 0 bases, and 9 bases lay in between. The CDR3 nucleotides are TGTGCCAGCTCTCAGGAGAGCTCCTACAATGAGCAGTTCTTA. Protein product: CASSQESSYNEQFL.

The table lists this clonotype with many counts. CDR3 loop: CSARSRTVAPNTEAFF. As DNA, the CDR3 is TGCAGTGCTAGGTCCCGGACGGTGGCCCCGAACACTGAAGCTTTCTTT. This sequence joins TRBV20-1 and TRBJ1-1; D remains ambiguous. V was pared by 3 bases and J by 1 base, with 18 bases between. The length of the CDR3 is 16 residues. Germline V lookup: CDR1 DFQATT, CDR2 SNEGSKA (reference sequence).

This clonotype showed up many times. The chain couples TRBV28 to TRBJ2-7, with a possible D match to TRBD2 (5 bases). The V gene's germline CDR1 is MDHEN and CDR2 SYDVKM. V lost 6 bases and J 4 bases, leaving 16 bases between the germline ends. The CDR3 covers 14 residues. CDR3 loop: CASRRGLGGYEQYF. DNA for the CDR3: TGTGCCAGCAGACGCGGACTGGGTGGGTACGAGCAGTACTTC.

At least ten counts were recorded for this clonotype. This sequence joins TRBV29-1 and TRBJ2-1, with 11 bases aligning to TRBD2. Germline V gene sequence: CDR1 SQVTM, CDR2 ANQGSEA. The CDR3 loop spans 14 amino acids. Losses at the gene ends were 4 bases for V and 4 bases for J; bases not matched to a gene: 3. The CDR3 region has the DNA TGCAGCGTTGGACTAGCGGGACCGTACAATGAGCAGTTCTTC. It codes for CSVGLAGPYNEQFF.

The V and J genes are TRBV25-1 and TRBJ2-1; 7 nucleotides line up with TRBD2. The germline V gene has CDR1 MGHDK and CDR2 SYGVNS. Trimming took 4 bases from V and 2 from J; bases not matched to a gene: 5. CDR3 length: 15 amino acids. CDR3 in DNA: TGTGCCAGCAGTGGAGGGACTACCACCTACAATGAGCAGTTCTTC. It specifies CASSGGTTTYNEQFF.

This chain connects TRBV10-3 to TRBJ2-7; maybe TRBD1 (6 bases). The length of the CDR3 is 13 residues. The germline V gene has CDR1 ENHRY and CDR2 SYGVKD. Trimming took off 8 bases at V and 1 base at J, with 12 bases between the two ends. CDR3 coding DNA: TGTGCCATCGAGGAGACAGGATCCTACGAGCAGTACGTC. It is translated as CAIEETGSYEQYV.

V usage is TRBV3-1 and J usage is TRBJ2-7; D may be TRBD1 (5 bases). Per the germline V gene, CDR1 is LGHDT and CDR2 is YNNKEL (reference sequence). V was clipped by 0 bases and J by 3 bases, with 9 bases between them. The length of the CDR3 is 14 residues. CDR3: CASSQESGYYEQYF. CDR3 DNA sequence: TGTGCCAGCAGCCAAGAATCAGGGTACTACGAGCAGTACTTC.

The CDR3 DNA is TGCGCCAGCAGCCCGACTAGCGGGACCCTCAATGAGCAGTTCTTC. It encodes CASSPTSGTLNEQFF. The V gene is TRBV4-1, the J gene TRBJ2-1; TRBD2 agrees at 11 bases. V was pared by 4 bases and J by 6 bases, with 5 bases of the junction left unmatched. Germline loops: CDR1 MGHRA, CDR2 YSYEKL. The CDR3 length is 15 residues.